Shown below are 8 T cell receptor beta chains from a single sample sequenced in a study of T cell responses to AZD1222 COVID-19 vaccine. Repertoires were generated with immunoSEQ multiplex PCR, while TCRdb's copy carries only in-frame clones and drops some. This table holds approximately 170,000 clones, roughly 93% found once. Specimen: peripheral blood, collected on day 0 of AZD1222 vaccination. These receptors originate from an adult in good health.

The rearrangement joins TRBV11-3 to TRBJ2-3; D gene unclear. Per germline, CDR1 SGHNT and CDR2 YENEEA. Trimming cost V 3 bases and J 1 base, with 8 bases left between them. This CDR3 spans 14 amino acids. The CDR3 reads CASSFGSRTDTQYF. Written as DNA, the CDR3 is TGTGCCAGCAGCTTCGGTAGCCGCACAGATACGCAGTATTTT. The full variable domain, its missing parts supplied by reference TRBV11-3 and TRBJ2-3, is EAGVVQSPRYKIIEKKQPVAFWCNPISGHNTLYWYLQNLGQGPELLIRYENEEAVDDSQLPKDRFSAERLKGVDSTLKIQPAELGDSAVYLCASSFGSRTDTQYFGPGTRLTVL.

The V call is TRBV7-6, the J call TRBJ2-7; 7 nucleotides agree with TRBD1. J lost 3 bases, V lost 0 bases, and 5 bases had no gene match. The CDR3 runs 15 residues. CDR1 SGHVS and CDR2 FNYEAQ come from the germline V gene. This chain's CDR3 is CASSLAGQGVYEQYF. The CDR3 bases are TGTGCCAGCAGCTTAGCGGGGCAGGGGGTCTACGAGCAGTACTTC.

This rearrangement joins TRBV10-1 to TRBJ2-2; 10 positions match TRBD2. The trim removed 6 bases at V and 2 bases at J, leaving 21 bases unmatched. Germline CDR1 WNHNN, CDR2 SYGVQD (reference sequence). The CDR3 has 21 amino acids. CDR3 sequence: CASRHTRRTSGERGNTGELFF. The CDR3 DNA reads as TGCGCCAGCAGACACACGAGAAGGACTAGCGGAGAAAGGGGCAACACCGGGGAGCTGTTTTTT.

The genes are TRBV9 and TRBJ1-1; D call uncertain. This CDR3 spans 13 amino acids. The germline CDR1 and CDR2 sequences are SGDLS and YYNGEE. V lost 1 base to trimming and J lost 0 bases, with 4 bases between them. DNA of the CDR3: TGTGCCAGCAGCGTATTAGTGAACACTGAAGCTTTCTTT. Its protein product is CASSVLVNTEAFF.

The CDR3 protein is CASSAGTRATGELFF. DNA of the CDR3: TGTGCCAGCAGCGCCGGGACTAGGGCAACCGGGGAGCTGTTTTTT. The chain combines TRBV11-2 with TRBJ2-2; 8 nucleotides line up with TRBD2. Trimming removed 5 bases from V and 5 bases from J; junction bases left unmatched: 7. Germline CDR1 is SGHAT and CDR2 is FQNNGV. This CDR3 has 15 amino acids.

The chain carries TRBV4-1 and TRBJ1-2; 10 positions match TRBD1. Germline loops: CDR1 MGHRA, CDR2 YSYEKL. The J segment lost 8 bases and the V segment lost 4 bases, leaving 10 bases of the junction unmatched. The CDR3 loop spans 15 amino acids. The CDR3 region has the DNA TGCGCCAGCAGCCTCCTGACAGGGGGCACTTCGGGCTACACCTTC. It specifies CASSLLTGGTSGYTF.

Only one count was recorded for this clone. The chain recombines TRBV7-9 with TRBJ2-2; 8 bases align to TRBD1. The CDR3 has 15 residues. From germline, CDR1 is SEHNR and CDR2 FQNEAQ (reference sequence). With 5 bases clipped from V and 3 bases from J, the junction kept 5 bases outside the gene matches. CDR3 sequence: CASSGGQAYTGELFF. In DNA, the CDR3 is TGTGCCAGCAGCGGGGGACAGGCCTACACCGGGGAGCTGTTTTTT.

The rearrangement links TRBV7-6 to TRBJ2-2, with a tentative D call TRBD2 (7 bases). V gave up 0 bases and J gave up 7 bases, with 12 bases separating them. The CDR3 runs 15 residues. Germline lookup yields CDR1 SGHVS and CDR2 FNYEAQ. For the CDR3, the DNA is TGTGCCAGCAGCTTAGCGCGCGGGGGCATCGGGGAGCTGTTTTTT. The encoded protein is CASSLARGGIGELFF.